A selection of T cell receptor beta chains follows, all from one sample in a study of T cell repertoires in ileal Crohn's disease. TCRdb's table, derived via immunoSEQ multiplex PCR, lists solely in-frame clones and lacks some. The sample has around 16,000 clones; 93% are singletons. Sequenced input: ileal tissue. The receptors here all came from an adult with Crohn's disease. CDR3s include the opening cysteine and the closing phenylalanine or tryptophan. The order of the fields is CDR3 length, clone size, D gene, J gene, V gene, CDR3 DNA, CDR3 protein. D genes are given only for firm matches. Clone size is not always given. Where it is, it says once, few, many or a class for expanded clones.

len: 18; abundance: NA; d_gene: NA; j_gene: TRBJ2-2; v_gene: TRBV27; CDR3nt: TGTGCCAGCAGTTTTGACTTAAGGACCTCCGCGAACACCGGGGAGCTGGTTTTT; CDR3aa: CASSFDLRTSANTGELVF
len: 15; abundance: NA; d_gene: NA; j_gene: TRBJ1-1; v_gene: TRBV5-6; CDR3nt: TGTGCCAGCAGCTCCTTAAACAGGTACCTCCCTGAAGCTTTCTTT; CDR3aa: CASSSLNRYLPEAFF
len: 14; abundance: NA; d_gene: TRBD1; j_gene: TRBJ1-6; v_gene: TRBV27; CDR3nt: TGTGCCAGCAGTTGGGGGACAGATAATTCACCCCTCCACTTT; CDR3aa: CASSWGTDNSPLHF
len: 15; abundance: once; d_gene: NA; j_gene: TRBJ1-2; v_gene: TRBV5-1; CDR3nt: TGCGCCAGCAGCATCGGGCGGGGGAAGGTCTATGGCTACACCTTC; CDR3aa: CASSIGRGKVYGYTF
len: 15; abundance: NA; d_gene: TRBD1; j_gene: TRBJ2-7; v_gene: TRBV7-2; CDR3nt: TGTGCCAGCAGCCACCCGGGACAGTTACGCTACGAGCAGTACTTC; CDR3aa: CASSHPGQLRYEQYF
len: 16; abundance: NA; d_gene: NA; j_gene: TRBJ1-2; v_gene: TRBV5-6; CDR3nt: TGTGCCAGCAGCACGGGGGGGGGTTTTCTCGTCTATGGCTACACCTTC; CDR3aa: CASSTGGGFLVYGYTF
len: 15; abundance: NA; d_gene: TRBD2; j_gene: TRBJ2-1; v_gene: TRBV2; CDR3nt: TGTGCCAGCAGACCTACCGGGACTAGGTCTAATGAGCAGTTCTTC; CDR3aa: CASRPTGTRSNEQFF
len: 17; abundance: NA; d_gene: NA; j_gene: TRBJ1-1; v_gene: TRBV18; CDR3nt: TGTGCCAGCTCACCCTCGAGGGCAGATTTGCAGGGGACTGAAGCTTTCTTT; CDR3aa: CASSPSRADLQGTEAFF
len: 14; abundance: NA; d_gene: TRBD1; j_gene: TRBJ1-2; v_gene: TRBV2; CDR3nt: TGTGCCAGCAGTCGGGACAGGGAAGACTATGGCTACACCTTC; CDR3aa: CASSRDREDYGYTF
len: 16; abundance: NA; d_gene: TRBD2; j_gene: TRBJ2-3; v_gene: TRBV9; CDR3nt: TGTGCCAGCTCGCTTCGAGCGGGGAGTAGCACAGATACGCAGTATTTT; CDR3aa: CASSLRAGSSTDTQYF
len: 15; abundance: once; d_gene: TRBD1; j_gene: TRBJ1-3; v_gene: TRBV9; CDR3nt: TGTGCCAGCAGCGTATTCGGACAGGGAGGAAACACCATATATTTT; CDR3aa: CASSVFGQGGNTIYF
len: 15; abundance: NA; d_gene: NA; j_gene: TRBJ1-5; v_gene: TRBV19; CDR3nt: TGTGCCAGTAGTATCATCCGACAGATTGATCAGCCCCAGCATTTT; CDR3aa: CASSIIRQIDQPQHF
len: 16; abundance: NA; d_gene: TRBD1; j_gene: TRBJ2-2; v_gene: TRBV5-1; CDR3nt: TGCGCCAGCAGCCTTCCGGGACAGGGCCTAACCGGGGAGCTGTTTTTT; CDR3aa: CASSLPGQGLTGELFF
len: 15; abundance: NA; d_gene: TRBD1; j_gene: TRBJ1-5; v_gene: TRBV7-8; CDR3nt: TGTGCCAGCAGTCGGGACAGCGGGAGCAATCAGCCCCAGCATTTT; CDR3aa: CASSRDSGSNQPQHF
len: 15; abundance: NA; d_gene: TRBD2; j_gene: TRBJ2-1; v_gene: TRBV9; CDR3nt: TGTGCCAGCAGCGTAGAGGCTAGCGGGGGGGATGAGCAGTTCTTC; CDR3aa: CASSVEASGGDEQFF
len: 14; abundance: NA; d_gene: TRBD2; j_gene: TRBJ2-3; v_gene: TRBV19; CDR3nt: TGTGCCAGTAGTATGGGAGGGGTCGCAGATACGCAGTATTTT; CDR3aa: CASSMGGVADTQYF
len: 17; abundance: NA; d_gene: TRBD1; j_gene: TRBJ1-4; v_gene: TRBV2; CDR3nt: TGTGCCAGCAGCGCCGGGACAGGGAGAACGACTAATGAAAAACTGTTTTTT; CDR3aa: CASSAGTGRTTNEKLFF
len: 16; abundance: NA; d_gene: TRBD1; j_gene: TRBJ1-2; v_gene: TRBV29-1; CDR3nt: TGCAGTTGTGATGGGCCCCCAGACAGGGGAATCTATGGCTACACCTTC; CDR3aa: CSCDGPPDRGIYGYTF
len: 16; abundance: NA; d_gene: TRBD1; j_gene: TRBJ1-4; v_gene: TRBV5-1; CDR3nt: TGCGCCAGCAGACTCCGGGACAGGGAAAGCGATGAAAAACTGTTTTTT; CDR3aa: CASRLRDRESDEKLFF
len: 16; abundance: NA; d_gene: NA; j_gene: TRBJ2-3; v_gene: TRBV7-9; CDR3nt: TGTGCCAGCAGCGACTTACGACAGTCAACCACAGATACGCAGTATTTT; CDR3aa: CASSDLRQSTTDTQYF
len: 15; abundance: NA; d_gene: NA; j_gene: TRBJ1-6; v_gene: TRBV5-4; CDR3nt: TGTGCCAGCAGCTTGGAAGCGCCGGGTAATTCACCCCTCCACTTT; CDR3aa: CASSLEAPGNSPLHF
len: 13; abundance: NA; d_gene: NA; j_gene: TRBJ2-1; v_gene: TRBV7-3; CDR3nt: TGTGCCAGCAGCTTGGAGGACCACAATGAGCAGTTCTTC; CDR3aa: CASSLEDHNEQFF
len: 19; abundance: NA; d_gene: TRBD2; j_gene: TRBJ2-5; v_gene: TRBV28; CDR3nt: TGTGCCAGCAGTTTATCTTTTGGGAGGGCTAGCGGGGAGAAAGAGACCCAGTACTTC; CDR3aa: CASSLSFGRASGEKETQYF
len: 15; abundance: NA; d_gene: NA; j_gene: TRBJ1-4; v_gene: TRBV9; CDR3nt: TGTGCCAGCAGCGCAGAAGGGGTGACTAATGAAAAACTGTTTTTT; CDR3aa: CASSAEGVTNEKLFF
len: 16; abundance: NA; d_gene: TRBD2; j_gene: TRBJ2-1; v_gene: TRBV7-3; CDR3nt: TGTGCCAGCAGCACACTAGCGGGAAGCTCCTACAATGAGCAGTTCTTC; CDR3aa: CASSTLAGSSYNEQFF
len: 14; abundance: NA; d_gene: TRBD1; j_gene: TRBJ1-1; v_gene: TRBV10-3; CDR3nt: TGTGCCATCAGTTGGACAGGTCCGAACACTGAAGCTTTCTTT; CDR3aa: CAISWTGPNTEAFF
len: 13; abundance: NA; d_gene: TRBD1; j_gene: TRBJ1-2; v_gene: TRBV7-9; CDR3nt: TGTGCCAGCAGCCAAGAGACAGGGGATGGCTACACCTTC; CDR3aa: CASSQETGDGYTF
len: 13; abundance: NA; d_gene: TRBD1; j_gene: TRBJ1-1; v_gene: TRBV6-1; CDR3nt: TGTGCCAGCAGTGGAACAGGGGTGACTGAAGCTTTCTTT; CDR3aa: CASSGTGVTEAFF
len: 13; abundance: NA; d_gene: NA; j_gene: TRBJ1-1; v_gene: TRBV6-5; CDR3nt: TGTGCCAGCAGTTACTCCGTGAACACTGAAGCTTTCTTT; CDR3aa: CASSYSVNTEAFF
len: 13; abundance: NA; d_gene: NA; j_gene: TRBJ1-6; v_gene: TRBV10-2; CDR3nt: TGCGCCAGTAGCGGGACGGCGAATTCACCCCTCCACTTT; CDR3aa: CASSGTANSPLHF
len: 17; abundance: NA; d_gene: NA; j_gene: TRBJ1-2; v_gene: TRBV4-3; CDR3nt: TGCGCCAGCAGCCAAGGAAGACAGTGGACCTACCCCTATGGCTACACCTTC; CDR3aa: CASSQGRQWTYPYGYTF
len: 14; abundance: NA; d_gene: NA; j_gene: TRBJ1-2; v_gene: TRBV2; CDR3nt: TGTGCCAGCAGTCCCGGGATAGGTAACTATGGCTACACCTTC; CDR3aa: CASSPGIGNYGYTF
len: 16; abundance: NA; d_gene: TRBD2; j_gene: TRBJ2-7; v_gene: TRBV11-2; CDR3nt: TGTGCCAGCAGCTTAGGGGGGACTAGCGGCTCCTACGAGCAGTACTTC; CDR3aa: CASSLGGTSGSYEQYF
len: 13; abundance: NA; d_gene: NA; j_gene: TRBJ1-2; v_gene: TRBV30; CDR3nt: TGTGCCTGGAGGCAAGGGGTCAACTATGGCTACACCTTC; CDR3aa: CAWRQGVNYGYTF
len: 15; abundance: NA; d_gene: NA; j_gene: TRBJ2-3; v_gene: TRBV4-1; CDR3nt: TGCGCCAGCAGCCATAAAAGAGCAAGCACAGATACGCAGTATTTT; CDR3aa: CASSHKRASTDTQYF
len: 15; abundance: NA; d_gene: TRBD1; j_gene: TRBJ1-1; v_gene: TRBV7-8; CDR3nt: TGTGCCAGCAGCTCGCAGACAGGGATGAACACTGAAGCTTTCTTT; CDR3aa: CASSSQTGMNTEAFF
len: 13; abundance: NA; d_gene: TRBD1; j_gene: TRBJ1-1; v_gene: TRBV4-1; CDR3nt: TGCGCCAGCAGCCAAAGGGACAGGGGGACGGCTTTCTTT; CDR3aa: CASSQRDRGTAFF
len: 15; abundance: NA; d_gene: TRBD1; j_gene: TRBJ2-7; v_gene: TRBV11-2; CDR3nt: TGTGCCAGCAGCTTAAGGGACAGGGGGCTATACGAGCAGTACTTC; CDR3aa: CASSLRDRGLYEQYF
len: 15; abundance: NA; d_gene: TRBD2; j_gene: TRBJ2-3; v_gene: TRBV29-1; CDR3nt: TGCAGCGTTGGGGAGGGACGCGAATTGTCGGGTACGCAGTATTTT; CDR3aa: CSVGEGRELSGTQYF
len: 16; abundance: NA; d_gene: NA; j_gene: TRBJ1-6; v_gene: TRBV7-6; CDR3nt: TGTGCCAGCAGCACCAAACCCGGGACTGGTAATTCACCCCTCCACTTT; CDR3aa: CASSTKPGTGNSPLHF
len: 16; abundance: once; d_gene: TRBD2; j_gene: TRBJ2-3; v_gene: TRBV7-9; CDR3nt: TGTGCCAGTCTTAAGGCTAGCGGCGCATACTCAGATACGCAGTATTTT; CDR3aa: CASLKASGAYSDTQYF
len: 14; abundance: NA; d_gene: NA; j_gene: TRBJ1-2; v_gene: TRBV9; CDR3nt: TGTGCCAGCAGCCCTCGGGGGGGCGAAGATGGCTACACCTTC; CDR3aa: CASSPRGGEDGYTF
len: 17; abundance: NA; d_gene: TRBD2; j_gene: TRBJ2-2; v_gene: TRBV19; CDR3nt: TGTGCCAGTAGTATACAGGCGGCTAGCGGGGTCACCGGGGAGCTGTTTTTT; CDR3aa: CASSIQAASGVTGELFF
len: 17; abundance: NA; d_gene: TRBD2; j_gene: TRBJ2-7; v_gene: TRBV11-2; CDR3nt: TGTGCCAGCAGCCCCCAACGGAGAGCGGGGGGGGATTACGAGCAGTACTTC; CDR3aa: CASSPQRRAGGDYEQYF
len: 15; abundance: NA; d_gene: TRBD2; j_gene: TRBJ2-1; v_gene: TRBV5-4; CDR3nt: TGTGCCAGCAGCTTGGTGCAGGGAGCGGGGAATGAGCAGTTCTTC; CDR3aa: CASSLVQGAGNEQFF
len: 17; abundance: NA; d_gene: TRBD2; j_gene: TRBJ2-3; v_gene: TRBV30; CDR3nt: TGTGCCTGGAGTGTACTCCGTGTAGCGGGGGCGGGAGATACGCAGTATTTT; CDR3aa: CAWSVLRVAGAGDTQYF
len: 15; abundance: NA; d_gene: NA; j_gene: TRBJ1-2; v_gene: TRBV6-5; CDR3nt: TGTGCCAGCAGTTATCAGACAGGTCTTAACTATGGCTACACCTTC; CDR3aa: CASSYQTGLNYGYTF
len: 15; abundance: NA; d_gene: NA; j_gene: TRBJ1-2; v_gene: TRBV4-2; CDR3nt: TGTGCCAGCAGCCAAGAATGGGGCGGACGGGATGGCTACACCTTC; CDR3aa: CASSQEWGGRDGYTF
len: 15; abundance: NA; d_gene: NA; j_gene: TRBJ2-7; v_gene: TRBV6-1; CDR3nt: TGTGCCAGCAGCGCCCCCCGGGGTCAAACCCACGAGCAGTACTTC; CDR3aa: CASSAPRGQTHEQYF
len: 14; abundance: NA; d_gene: NA; j_gene: TRBJ1-1; v_gene: TRBV4-3; CDR3nt: TGCGCCAGCAGCCAAGGCGGTCATGAAACTGAAGCTTTCTTT; CDR3aa: CASSQGGHETEAFF
len: 11; abundance: NA; d_gene: TRBD1; j_gene: TRBJ1-1; v_gene: TRBV10-3; CDR3nt: TGTGCCAGCACCGGGACAGGTGAAGCTTTCTTT; CDR3aa: CASTGTGEAFF
len: 13; abundance: NA; d_gene: NA; j_gene: TRBJ2-1; v_gene: TRBV4-1; CDR3nt: TGCGCCAGCAGCCGAAAACAGGAAAATGAGCAGTTCTTC; CDR3aa: CASSRKQENEQFF
len: 15; abundance: NA; d_gene: TRBD1; j_gene: TRBJ1-4; v_gene: TRBV5-1; CDR3nt: TGCGCCAGCAGCTTGCGAACAGGGGGTGGTGAAAAACTGTTTTTT; CDR3aa: CASSLRTGGGEKLFF
len: 15; abundance: NA; d_gene: NA; j_gene: TRBJ2-1; v_gene: TRBV6-5; CDR3nt: TGTGCCAGCAGTTTTGGGGCTTATGGGGGCGCTGAGCAGTTCTTC; CDR3aa: CASSFGAYGGAEQFF
len: 15; abundance: NA; d_gene: TRBD1; j_gene: TRBJ1-1; v_gene: TRBV5-1; CDR3nt: TGCGCCAGCAGCTGGGGGTCGACAGGGGTCATCGAAGCTTTCTTT; CDR3aa: CASSWGSTGVIEAFF
len: 13; abundance: NA; d_gene: NA; j_gene: TRBJ1-1; v_gene: TRBV6-5; CDR3nt: TGTGCCAGCAGAGGGAGGAGCAACGCTGAAGCTTTCTTT; CDR3aa: CASRGRSNAEAFF
len: 11; abundance: NA; d_gene: NA; j_gene: TRBJ1-1; v_gene: TRBV6-6; CDR3nt: TGTGCCAGCAGCAAGAACACTGAAGCTTTCTTT; CDR3aa: CASSKNTEAFF
len: 16; abundance: NA; d_gene: TRBD1; j_gene: TRBJ1-4; v_gene: TRBV19; CDR3nt: TGTGCCAGTAGTGGGGGGACAGGGCACATGACTGAAAAACTGTTTTTT; CDR3aa: CASSGGTGHMTEKLFF